This T cell receptor (beta chain) was identified in a study of cytomegalovirus exposure and HLA in healthy donors. Overall study findings and caveats: Highly shared variants forming one cluster were likely a sequencing artifact.

Trimming stripped 4 bases from V and 5 bases from J, with 14 bases between. This CDR3 has 14 residues. CDR1 is MGHRA and CDR2 is YSYEKL in the germline V gene. A note on this clone: No antigen is known for it.

Vbeta (60) and Jbeta (13) primers were used in the PCR. Some clones are missing from TCRdb's copy, which holds only in-frame ones; the method was immunoSEQ multiplex PCR. Among fewer than 250,000 clones listed, approximately 80% were seen once. The V gene is TRBV4-1, the J gene TRBJ2-5; tentatively, D is TRBD2 (6 bases). The TCR sequence derives from a girl under 10 years old in good health and CMV-seronegative. The sequenced material came from PBMCs. CDR3 amino acids: CASSLKGGFETQYF. The CDR3 bases are TGCGCCAGCAGCCTAAAGGGAGGTTTCGAGACCCAGTACTTC.